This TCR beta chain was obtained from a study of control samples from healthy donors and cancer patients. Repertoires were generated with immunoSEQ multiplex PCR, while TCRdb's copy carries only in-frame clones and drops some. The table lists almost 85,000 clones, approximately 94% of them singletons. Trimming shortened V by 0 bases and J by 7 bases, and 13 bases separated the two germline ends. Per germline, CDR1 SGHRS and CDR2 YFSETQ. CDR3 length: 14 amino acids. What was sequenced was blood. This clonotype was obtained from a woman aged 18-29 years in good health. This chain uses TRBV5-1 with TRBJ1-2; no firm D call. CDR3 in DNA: TGCGCCAGCAGCTTGGTAATGTCAGGTGGTGGCTACACCTTC. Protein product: CASSLVMSGGGYTF. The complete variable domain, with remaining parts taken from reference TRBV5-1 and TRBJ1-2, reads KAGVTQTPRYLIKTRGQQVTLSCSPISGHRSVSWYQQTPGQGLQFLFEYFSETQRNKGNFPGRFSGRQFSNSRSEMNVSTLELGDSALYLCASSLVMSGGGYTFGSGTRLTVV.